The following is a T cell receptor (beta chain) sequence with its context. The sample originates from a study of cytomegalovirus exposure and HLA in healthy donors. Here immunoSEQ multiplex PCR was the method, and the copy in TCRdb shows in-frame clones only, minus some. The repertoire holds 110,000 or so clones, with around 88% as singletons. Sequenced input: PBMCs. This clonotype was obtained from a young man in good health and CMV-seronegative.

As DNA, the CDR3 is TGCGCCAGCAGCCAAGATACCGGGACAGGGTACTACGAGCAGTACTTC. The encoded protein is CASSQDTGTGYYEQYF. The chain couples TRBV4-1 to TRBJ2-7; 9 nucleotides line up with TRBD1. The CDR3 extends over 16 amino acids. The germline gives CDR1 MGHRA, CDR2 YSYEKL. Unmatched junction bases numbered 6, after V lost 0 bases and J lost 3 bases.